This entry is about one T cell receptor (beta chain). This entry belongs to a study of shared clonotypes between healthy human individuals. Overall study context: Researchers assigned three CD4 naive, three CD4 memory, two CD8 naive and one CD8 memory plate to each donor.

V lost 2 bases to trimming and J lost 10 bases; unmatched junction nucleotides: 8. This CDR3 is built from 15 residues. The V gene's germline CDR1 is MNHNS and CDR2 SASEGT. Libraries were prepared by immunoSEQ multiplex PCR; TCRdb keeps only in-frame clonotypes and omits some of them. The repertoire consists of roughly 2.4 million clones, with approximately 96% occurring once and the leading ten covering roughly 0.13%. Specimen: naive CD4+ T cells sorted from blood. Subset in this sample: CD45RA+ positively selected. The sequence came from a young man in good health. The chain recombines TRBV6-1 with TRBJ1-6, with TRBD1 matching 7 bases. CDR3 region: CASSEQGDRGSPLHF. CDR3 nucleotide sequence: TGTGCCAGCAGTGAACAGGGGGATCGAGGCTCACCCCTCCACTTT.